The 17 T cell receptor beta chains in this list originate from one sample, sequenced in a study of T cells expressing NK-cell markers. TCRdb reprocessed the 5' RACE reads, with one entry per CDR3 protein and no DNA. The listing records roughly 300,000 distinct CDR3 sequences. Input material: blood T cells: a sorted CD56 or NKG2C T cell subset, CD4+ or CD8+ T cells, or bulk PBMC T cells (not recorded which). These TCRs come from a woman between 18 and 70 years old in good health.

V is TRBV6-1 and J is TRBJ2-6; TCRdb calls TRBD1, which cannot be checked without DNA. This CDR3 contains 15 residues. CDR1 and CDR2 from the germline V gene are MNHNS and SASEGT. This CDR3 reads CASSTQAGGANVLTF.

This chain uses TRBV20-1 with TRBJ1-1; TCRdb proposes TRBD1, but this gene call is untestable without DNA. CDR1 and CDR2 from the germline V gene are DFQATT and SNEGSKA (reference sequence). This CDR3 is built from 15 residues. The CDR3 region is CSAPDRGRANTEAFF.

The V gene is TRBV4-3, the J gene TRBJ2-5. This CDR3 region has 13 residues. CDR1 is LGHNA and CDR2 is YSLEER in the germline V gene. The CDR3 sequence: CASSQETRETQYF.

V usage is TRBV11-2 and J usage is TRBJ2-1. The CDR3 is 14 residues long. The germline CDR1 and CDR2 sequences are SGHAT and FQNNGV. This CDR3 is CASSLGTNYNEQFF. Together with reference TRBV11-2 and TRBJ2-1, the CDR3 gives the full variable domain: EAGVAQSPRYKIIEKRQSVAFWCNPISGHATLYWYQQILGQGPKLLIQFQNNGVVDDSQLPKDRFSAERLKGVDSTLKIQPAKLEDSAVYLCASSLGTNYNEQFFGPGTRLTVL.

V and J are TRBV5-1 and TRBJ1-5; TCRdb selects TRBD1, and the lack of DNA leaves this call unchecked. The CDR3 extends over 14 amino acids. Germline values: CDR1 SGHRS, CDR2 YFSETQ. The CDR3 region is CASSFTGGDQPQHF.

CDR3 residues: CASSTRTSGVRDIQYF. The V call is TRBV28, the J call TRBJ2-4; TCRdb reports TRBD2, a call that lacks DNA to check it against. The length of the CDR3 is 16 residues. Germline V gene sequence: CDR1 MDHEN, CDR2 SYDVKM.

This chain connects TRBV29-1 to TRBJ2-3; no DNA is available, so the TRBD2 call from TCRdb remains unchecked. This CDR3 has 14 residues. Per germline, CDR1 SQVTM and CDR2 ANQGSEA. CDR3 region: CSVDGGYDTDTQYF.

CDR3 residues: CSASFGGRLQETQYF. The J gene is TRBJ2-5, the V gene TRBV20-1; absent DNA, TCRdb's TRBD1 call cannot be checked. CDR3 length equals 15 residues. CDR1 and CDR2 (germline): DFQATT, SNEGSKA (reference sequence).

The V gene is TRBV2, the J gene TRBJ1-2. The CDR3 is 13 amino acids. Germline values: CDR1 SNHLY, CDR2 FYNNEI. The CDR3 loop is CASSERREKRYTF.

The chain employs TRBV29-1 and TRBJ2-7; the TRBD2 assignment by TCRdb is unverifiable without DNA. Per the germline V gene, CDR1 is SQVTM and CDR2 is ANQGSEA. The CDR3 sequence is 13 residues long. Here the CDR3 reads CSVAPGLNYEQYF.

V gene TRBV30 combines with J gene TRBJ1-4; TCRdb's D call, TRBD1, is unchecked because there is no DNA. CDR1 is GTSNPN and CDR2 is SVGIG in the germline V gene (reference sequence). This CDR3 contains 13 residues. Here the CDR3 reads CAWNLRANEKLFF.

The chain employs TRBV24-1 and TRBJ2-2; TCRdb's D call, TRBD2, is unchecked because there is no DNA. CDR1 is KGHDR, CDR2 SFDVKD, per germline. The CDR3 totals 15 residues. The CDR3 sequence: CATSERTSGTGELFF.

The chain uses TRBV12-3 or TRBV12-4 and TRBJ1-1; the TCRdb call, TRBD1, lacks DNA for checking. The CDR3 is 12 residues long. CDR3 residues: CASSLPRGEAFF.

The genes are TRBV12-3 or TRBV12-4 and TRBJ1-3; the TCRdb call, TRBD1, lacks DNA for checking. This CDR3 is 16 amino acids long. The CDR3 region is CASSFVRQYSGNTIYF.

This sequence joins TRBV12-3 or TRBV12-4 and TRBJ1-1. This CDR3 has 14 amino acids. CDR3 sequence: CASSRVAMNTEAFF.

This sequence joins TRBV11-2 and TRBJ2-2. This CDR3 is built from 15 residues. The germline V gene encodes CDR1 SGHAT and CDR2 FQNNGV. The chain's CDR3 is CASSLEGSKAGELFF.

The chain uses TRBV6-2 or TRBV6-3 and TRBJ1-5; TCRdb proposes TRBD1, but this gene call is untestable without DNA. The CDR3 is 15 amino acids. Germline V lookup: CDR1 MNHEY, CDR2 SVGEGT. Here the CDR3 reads CASSRTPDSNQPQHF.